This T cell receptor (beta chain) was captured in a study of blood T cell repertoires in COVID-19. Overall study context: The United States, Italy and Spain were the sources of the acute and convalescent COVID-19 samples.

Using immunoSEQ multiplex PCR, the repertoire was profiled, and TCRdb retains in-frame clones only, with some absent. The sample lists some 350,000 clones, around 90% occurring once. V dropped 8 bases and J dropped 1 base, with 8 bases sitting between them. The CDR3 is 12 amino acids. Germline V CDR1 and CDR2: LNHDA, SQIVND (reference sequence). This clone occurred a few times. The sequenced sample was peripheral blood. The source is a man between 18 and 35 years old with active or convalescent COVID-19. This chain joins TRBV19 and TRBJ1-1, with no clear D. The CDR3 loop reads CASEGENTEAFF. The CDR3 nucleotides are TGTGCCAGTGAAGGAGAGAACACTGAAGCTTTCTTT.